These 9 T cell receptor beta chains were all obtained from the same sample, sequenced in a study of blood T cell repertoires in COVID-19. Data came from immunoSEQ multiplex PCR; TCRdb stores just in-frame clones and leaves some out. The sample shows about 64,000 clones, approximately 82% of them seen only once. The specimen was peripheral blood. All receptors derive from a woman aged 60-75 years with acute or convalescent COVID-19.

The rearrangement uses TRBV19 and TRBJ1-2, with 9 bases that match TRBD1. The CDR3 sequence is 13 residues long. V lost 7 bases, J lost 7 bases, and 7 bases stayed unmatched. Germline V gene data show CDR1 as LNHDA and CDR2 as SQIVND (reference sequence). The CDR3 loop is CASTGTGSGGYTF. The CDR3 DNA reads TGTGCCAGTACCGGGACAGGGAGCGGTGGCTACACCTTC.

CDR3 sequence (DNA): TGTGCCAGTAGTGTGCAGGGTTTGAACACTGAAGCTTTCTTT. This encodes CASSVQGLNTEAFF. This chain joins TRBV19 and TRBJ1-1, with D tentatively TRBD1 (5 bases). The CDR3 contains 14 residues. Trimming took off 5 bases at V and 0 bases at J, with 10 bases between the two ends. In germline, CDR1 is LNHDA, CDR2 SQIVND (reference sequence).

The J gene is TRBJ1-1, the V gene TRBV6-6, with TRBD1 identical over 7 bases. CDR1 and CDR2 (germline): MNHNY, SVGAGI (reference sequence). The junction had 3 bases not matched to a gene; V was cut back by 7 bases and J by 1 base. The CDR3 extends over 13 amino acids. The CDR3 region is CASNPGGNTEAFF. The CDR3 coding sequence is TGTGCCAGCAACCCAGGGGGGAACACTGAAGCTTTCTTT.

The chain couples TRBV18 to TRBJ2-1, with 7 bases lining up with TRBD1. J gave up 7 bases and V 0 bases, and 9 bases lay outside the gene matches. Looked up from germline, CDR1 is KGHSH and CDR2 is LQKENI. This CDR3 spans 16 amino acids. The DNA for the CDR3 is TGTGCCAGCTCACCACCAACCTCGACAGGGAGTAATGAGCAGTTCTTC. As protein: CASSPPTSTGSNEQFF.

This chain joins TRBV5-1 and TRBJ2-2; TRBD2 is a possible D gene (7 bases). Trimming left V 1 base short and J 4 bases short, with 14 bases between. CDR3 length: 16 amino acids. From germline, CDR1 is SGHRS and CDR2 YFSETQ. CDR3 DNA sequence: TGCGCCAGCAGCTTGATGCGGGGGCGAGCCACCGGGGAGCTGTTTTTT. It yields the protein CASSLMRGRATGELFF.

The J gene is TRBJ1-5, the V gene TRBV19; 9 nucleotides agree with TRBD1. The V and J ends lost 3 bases and 0 bases, in that order; junction bases with no gene match: 3. Looked up from germline, CDR1 is LNHDA and CDR2 is SQIVND (reference sequence). There are 16 residues in the CDR3. In nucleotides, the CDR3 is TGTGCCAGTAGTATGCGACAGGGGGGTAGCAATCAGCCCCAGCATTTT. Translated, it gives CASSMRQGGSNQPQHF.

This chain's CDR3 is CASSLVGSGGSNEQFF. CDR3 nucleotide sequence: TGTGCCAGCAGCTTGGTAGGTAGCGGGGGATCCAATGAGCAGTTCTTC. The genes are TRBV5-5 and TRBJ2-1, with TRBD2 matching 9 bases. The germline gives CDR1 SGHKS, CDR2 YYEKEE (reference sequence). V dropped 0 bases and J dropped 6; count of bases not matched to a gene: 7. This CDR3 contains 16 residues.

CDR3 coding DNA: TGTGCCAGCACCCGCGGGCAGGGGATCTCCTACGAGCAGTACTTC. It encodes CASTRGQGISYEQYF. This chain links TRBV5-6 with TRBJ2-7; tentatively, D is TRBD1 (6 bases). V shed 6 bases and J shed 0 bases, with 16 bases lying between them. CDR3 size: 15 residues. Germline V gene sequence: CDR1 SGHDT, CDR2 YYEEEE.

The V call is TRBV6-5, the J call TRBJ1-2; D is unclear. The V and J ends lost 5 bases and 12 bases respectively, with 16 bases between them. The CDR3 consists of 12 residues. The V gene's germline CDR1 is MNHEY and CDR2 SVGAGI. The CDR3 spells CASSTLKSGNTF. The CDR3 bases are TGTGCCAGCAGTACACTCAAGTCGGGAAACACCTTC.